Below are 14 T cell receptor beta chains sequenced from a single sample in a study of cytomegalovirus exposure and HLA in healthy donors. The primer mix had 60 Vbeta and 13 Jbeta primers. The method was immunoSEQ multiplex PCR; TCRdb's version includes in-frame clones alone and lacks a portion of them. The data show some 140,000 clones, about 80% seen once. The source material was PBMCs. Receptor source: a man aged 25-45 years in good health.

The V call is TRBV2, the J call TRBJ2-3, with 7 bases matching TRBD2. CDR1 SNHLY and CDR2 FYNNEI come from the germline V gene. With V trimmed by 2 bases and J by 1 base, 3 bases remained unmatched. There are 15 residues in the CDR3. The CDR3 loop is CASSERTSGTDTQYF. The CDR3 DNA follows: TGTGCCAGCAGTGAACGTACTAGCGGCACAGATACGCAGTATTTT.

The rearrangement joins TRBV20-1 to TRBJ2-1; D might be TRBD1 (6 bases). The germline V gene encodes CDR1 DFQATT and CDR2 SNEGSKA (reference sequence). This CDR3 is 10 amino acids long. V was clipped by 6 bases and J by 9 bases, with 9 bases between them. The CDR3 sequence: CSAETGEQFF. The CDR3 coding sequence is TGCAGTGCGGAGACAGGTGAGCAGTTCTTC.

V usage is TRBV4-3 and J usage is TRBJ1-1; possible D gene TRBD1, 5 bases. This CDR3 contains 15 residues. V was cut by 1 base and J by 1 base, with 10 bases left in between. Germline loops: CDR1 LGHNA, CDR2 YSLEER. This chain's CDR3 is CASSQAGGTNTEAFF. The CDR3 region has the DNA TGCGCCAGCAGCCAAGCGGGGGGAACGAACACTGAAGCTTTCTTT.

This clone was picked up one time. The V call is TRBV7-9, the J call TRBJ1-2; D is possibly TRBD1 (6 bases). Trimming took 4 bases from V and 5 from J, leaving 8 bases between them. This CDR3 region has 12 residues. Per germline, CDR1 SEHNR and CDR2 FQNEAQ (reference sequence). CDR3 sequence reads: CASSSQGYGYTF. DNA for the CDR3: TGTGCCAGCAGCTCACAGGGTTATGGCTACACCTTC.

The chain couples TRBV5-1 to TRBJ2-7; no clear D. CDR1 and CDR2 (germline): SGHRS, YFSETQ. The CDR3 has 16 amino acids. The V end was cut by 0 bases, the J end by 2 bases, with 15 bases between. The CDR3 is CASSLVVFSPTYEQYF. CDR3 in DNA: TGCGCCAGCAGCTTGGTGGTTTTTAGCCCGACCTACGAGCAGTACTTC.

The rearrangement uses TRBV30 and TRBJ2-7, with 8 bases that match TRBD2. V shed 2 bases and J 7 bases; nucleotides not matched to a gene: 10. This CDR3 comprises 14 residues. Germline assignment: CDR1 GTSNPN and CDR2 SVGIG (reference sequence). The CDR3 sequence is CAWSLTGGPWEQYF. CDR3 nucleotide sequence: TGTGCCTGGAGTTTGACGGGAGGGCCTTGGGAGCAGTACTTC.

This chain links TRBV5-1 with TRBJ1-1; D remains unclear. Germline assignment: CDR1 SGHRS and CDR2 YFSETQ. The CDR3 totals 14 residues. The V end lost 0 bases, the J end lost 0 bases, and 6 bases lay between the germline ends. The DNA of the CDR3 is TGCGCCAGCAGCTTGGGAGCCTTGAACACTGAAGCTTTCTTT. Translation: CASSLGALNTEAFF.

This chain links TRBV6-6 with TRBJ2-2, with 9 bases aligning to TRBD2. V gave up 0 bases and J gave up 6 bases; unmatched junction bases: 2. The germline CDR1 and CDR2 sequences are MNHNY and SVGAGI (reference sequence). CDR3 length equals 15 residues. In nucleotides, the CDR3 is TGTGCCAGCAGTTACTCTCAGCGGGAGGCCGGGGAGCTGTTTTTT. It specifies CASSYSQREAGELFF.

Here the CDR3 DNA reads TGTGCCATCCGGACTAGCGGCACCGGGGAGCTGTTTTTT. Protein product: CAIRTSGTGELFF. The V gene is TRBV28, the J gene TRBJ2-2; 10 bases align to TRBD2. V was clipped by 10 bases and J by 4 bases; unmatched bases: 3. The CDR3 has 13 residues. Germline V gives CDR1 MDHEN, CDR2 SYDVKM.

CDR3 bases: TGTGCCAGCAAAACGGACAGAGTCGACTATGGCTACACCTTC. Translation gives CASKTDRVDYGYTF. The V call is TRBV6-1, the J call TRBJ1-2, with D possibly TRBD1 on 6 matching bases. This CDR3 comprises 14 residues. CDR1 is MNHNS and CDR2 is SASEGT in the germline V gene. V was clipped by 7 bases and J by 3 bases, with 15 bases between them.

V usage is TRBV28 and J usage is TRBJ2-7, with a weak D call TRBD1 (6 bases). V lost 6 bases and J lost 3, with 15 bases in between. Germline CDR1 and CDR2: MDHEN and SYDVKM. The CDR3 is made up of 14 amino acids. CDR3 DNA sequence: TGTGCCAGCAGGCGGGCAGGGGACCTCTACGAGCAGTACTTC. Translation: CASRRAGDLYEQYF.

This sequence joins TRBV5-4 and TRBJ1-1, with D hard to call. This CDR3 contains 16 residues. V was pared by 3 bases and J by 6 bases, with 21 bases between. Germline V lookup: CDR1 SGHNT, CDR2 YYREEE (reference sequence). The CDR3 nucleotides are TGTGCCAGCAGCTACGATCAGAGGGCCAAAAACGCTGAAGCTTTCTTT. Translation gives CASSYDQRAKNAEAFF.

The chain is built from TRBV2 and TRBJ1-1; D not resolved. This CDR3 has 14 residues. The germline V gene encodes CDR1 SNHLY and CDR2 FYNNEI. Between the trimmed V and J ends, which lost 3 bases and 0 bases, there was a span of 8 bases. CDR3 nucleotide sequence: TGTGCCAGCAGTGAGGAGGGTATGAACACTGAAGCTTTCTTT. Protein sequence: CASSEEGMNTEAFF.

V gene TRBV7-9 combines with J gene TRBJ2-1; tentative D call: TRBD1 (6 bases). The CDR3 is 18 amino acids. Germline V gives CDR1 SEHNR, CDR2 FQNEAQ (reference sequence). V was clipped by 5 bases and J by 10 bases, with 30 bases between them. The CDR3 DNA sequence: TGTGCCAGCAGCCCCATGGGACACGGACGAGGCGGAAAAGCAGAGCAGTTCTTC. Residues: CASSPMGHGRGGKAEQFF.